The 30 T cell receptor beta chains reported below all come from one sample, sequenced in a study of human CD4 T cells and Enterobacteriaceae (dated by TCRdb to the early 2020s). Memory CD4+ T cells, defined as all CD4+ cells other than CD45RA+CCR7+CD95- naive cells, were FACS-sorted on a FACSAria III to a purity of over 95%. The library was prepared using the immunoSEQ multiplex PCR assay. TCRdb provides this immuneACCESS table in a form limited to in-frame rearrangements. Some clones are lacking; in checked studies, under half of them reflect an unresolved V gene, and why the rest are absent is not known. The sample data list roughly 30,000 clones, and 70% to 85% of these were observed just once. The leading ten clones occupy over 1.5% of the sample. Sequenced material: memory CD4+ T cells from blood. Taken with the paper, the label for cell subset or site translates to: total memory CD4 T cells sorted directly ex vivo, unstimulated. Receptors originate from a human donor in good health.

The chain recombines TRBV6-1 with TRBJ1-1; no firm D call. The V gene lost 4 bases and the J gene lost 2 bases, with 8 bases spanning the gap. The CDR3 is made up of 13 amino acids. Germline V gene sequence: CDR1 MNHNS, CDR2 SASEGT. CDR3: CASSGQKNTEAFF. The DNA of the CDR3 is TGTGCCAGCAGTGGTCAAAAAAACACTGAAGCTTTCTTT.

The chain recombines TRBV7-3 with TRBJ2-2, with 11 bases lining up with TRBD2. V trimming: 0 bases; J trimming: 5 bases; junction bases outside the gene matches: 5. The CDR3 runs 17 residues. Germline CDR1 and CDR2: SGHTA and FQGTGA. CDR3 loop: CASSLTSGRARTGELFF. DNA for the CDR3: TGTGCCAGCAGCTTAACTAGCGGGAGGGCCCGGACCGGGGAGCTGTTTTTT.

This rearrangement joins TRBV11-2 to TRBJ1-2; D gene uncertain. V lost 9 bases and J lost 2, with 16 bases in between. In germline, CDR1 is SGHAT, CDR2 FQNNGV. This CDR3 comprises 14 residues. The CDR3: CASGSAGRNYGYTF. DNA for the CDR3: TGTGCCAGTGGGTCAGCGGGGAGAAACTATGGCTACACCTTC.

CDR3 in amino acids: CASSLATGAGTDTQYF. CDR3 in DNA: TGCGCCAGCAGCTTGGCCACAGGGGCAGGCACAGATACGCAGTATTTT. The V call is TRBV5-1, the J call TRBJ2-3, with 7 nucleotides matching TRBD1. V trimming: 0 bases; J trimming: 1 base; junction bases outside the gene matches: 5. The CDR3 covers 16 residues. Germline V lookup: CDR1 SGHRS, CDR2 YFSETQ.

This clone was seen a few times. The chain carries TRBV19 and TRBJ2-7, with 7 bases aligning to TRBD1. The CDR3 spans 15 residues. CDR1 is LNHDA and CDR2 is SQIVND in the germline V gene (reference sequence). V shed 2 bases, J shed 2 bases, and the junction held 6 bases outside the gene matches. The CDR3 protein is CASSIKTGRTYEQYF. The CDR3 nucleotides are TGTGCCAGTAGTATAAAGACAGGGAGAACCTACGAGCAGTACTTC.

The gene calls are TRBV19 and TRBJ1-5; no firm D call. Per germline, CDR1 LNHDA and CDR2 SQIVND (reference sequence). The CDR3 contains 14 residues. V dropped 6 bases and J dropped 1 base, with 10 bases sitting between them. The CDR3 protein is CASRRELSNQPQHF. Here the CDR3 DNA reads TGTGCCAGTAGAAGGGAGTTGAGCAATCAGCCCCAGCATTTT. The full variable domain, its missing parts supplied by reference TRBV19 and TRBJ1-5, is DGGITQSPKYLFRKEGQNVTLSCEQNLNHDAMYWYRQDPGQGLRLIYYSQIVNDFQKGDIAEGYSVSREKKESFPLTVTSAQKNPTAFYLCASRRELSNQPQHFGDGTRLSIL.

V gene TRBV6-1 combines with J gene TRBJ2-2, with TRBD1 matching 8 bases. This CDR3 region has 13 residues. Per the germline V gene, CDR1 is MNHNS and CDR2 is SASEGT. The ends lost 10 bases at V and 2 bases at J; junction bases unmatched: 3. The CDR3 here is CATDRGNTGELFF. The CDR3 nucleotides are TGTGCCACCGACAGGGGAAACACCGGGGAGCTGTTTTTT.

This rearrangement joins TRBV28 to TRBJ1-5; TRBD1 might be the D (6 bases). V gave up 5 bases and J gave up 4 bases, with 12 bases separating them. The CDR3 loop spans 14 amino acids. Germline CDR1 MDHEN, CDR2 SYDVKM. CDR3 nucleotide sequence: TGTGCCAGCAGTACCATTCAGGGGAATCAGCCCCAGCATTTT. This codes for CASSTIQGNQPQHF.

Here the CDR3 reads CASSPAAGESTDTQYF. The CDR3 DNA reads TGTGCCAGCAGCCCCGCGGCGGGAGAGAGCACAGATACGCAGTATTTT. This chain connects TRBV5-4 to TRBJ2-3; 7 bases align to TRBD2. V shed 4 bases, J shed 0 bases, and the junction held 8 bases outside the gene matches. The CDR3 covers 16 residues. The V gene's germline CDR1 is SGHNT and CDR2 YYREEE (reference sequence).

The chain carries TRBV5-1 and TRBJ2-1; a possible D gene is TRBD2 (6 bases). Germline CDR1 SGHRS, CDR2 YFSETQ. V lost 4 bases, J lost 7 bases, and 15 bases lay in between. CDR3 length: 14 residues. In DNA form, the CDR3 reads TGCGCCAGCAGCCCTAGGACTGGGGGGAATGAGCAGTTCTTC. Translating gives CASSPRTGGNEQFF.

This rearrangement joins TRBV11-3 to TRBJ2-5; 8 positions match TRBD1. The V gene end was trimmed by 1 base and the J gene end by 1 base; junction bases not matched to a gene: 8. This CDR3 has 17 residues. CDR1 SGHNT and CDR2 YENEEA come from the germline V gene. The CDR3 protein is CASSLGQGAPSQETQYF. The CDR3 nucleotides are TGTGCCAGCAGCTTAGGGCAGGGGGCACCCTCCCAAGAGACCCAGTACTTC.

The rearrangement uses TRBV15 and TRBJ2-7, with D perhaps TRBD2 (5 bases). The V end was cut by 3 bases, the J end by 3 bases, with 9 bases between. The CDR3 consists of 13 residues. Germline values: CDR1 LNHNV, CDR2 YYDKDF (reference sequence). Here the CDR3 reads CATSRGRDYEQYF. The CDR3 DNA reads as TGTGCCACCAGCAGGGGCCGGGACTACGAGCAGTACTTC.

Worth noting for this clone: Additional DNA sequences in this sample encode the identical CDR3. The CDR3 protein is CASSYSGGDNQPQHF. For the CDR3, the DNA is TGTGCCAGCAGTTACTCGGGGGGAGACAATCAGCCCCAGCATTTT. The chain has TRBV6-5 and TRBJ1-5, with D possibly matching TRBD1 (5 bases). The V gene lost 0 bases and the J gene lost 3 bases, with 9 bases spanning the gap. The CDR3 spans 15 residues. Germline CDR1 reads MNHEY; CDR2 reads SVGAGI.

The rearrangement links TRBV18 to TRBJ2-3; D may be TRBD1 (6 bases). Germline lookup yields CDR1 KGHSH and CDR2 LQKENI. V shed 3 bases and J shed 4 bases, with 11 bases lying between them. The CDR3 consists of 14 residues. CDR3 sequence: CASSPPQGPDTQYF. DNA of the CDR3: TGTGCCAGCTCACCTCCTCAGGGGCCAGATACGCAGTATTTT.

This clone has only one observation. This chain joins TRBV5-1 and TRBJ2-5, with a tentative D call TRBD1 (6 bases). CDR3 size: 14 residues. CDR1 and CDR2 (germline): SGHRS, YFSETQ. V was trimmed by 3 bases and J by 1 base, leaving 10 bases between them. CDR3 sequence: CASSSGVGQETQYF. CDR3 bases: TGCGCCAGCAGCTCAGGGGTGGGCCAAGAGACCCAGTACTTC.

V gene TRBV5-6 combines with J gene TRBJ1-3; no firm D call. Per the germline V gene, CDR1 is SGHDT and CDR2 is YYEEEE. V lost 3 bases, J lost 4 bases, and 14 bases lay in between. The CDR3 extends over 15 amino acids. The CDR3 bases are TGTGCCAGCAGCTCGATGGTGGGTGCCGGAAACACCATATATTTT. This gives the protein CASSSMVGAGNTIYF.

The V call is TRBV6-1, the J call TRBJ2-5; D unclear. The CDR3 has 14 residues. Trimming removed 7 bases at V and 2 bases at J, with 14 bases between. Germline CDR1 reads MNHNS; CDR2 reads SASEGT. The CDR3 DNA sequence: TGTGCCAGCAAGGAGCGTACACTTCAAGAGACCCAGTACTTC. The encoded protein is CASKERTLQETQYF.

The CDR3 loop is CASTEPWTSGGETQYF. CDR3 coding DNA: TGTGCCAGCACCGAACCGTGGACTAGCGGGGGGGAGACCCAGTACTTC. The chain is built from TRBV28 and TRBJ2-5; 14 bases align to TRBD2. J gave up 5 bases and V 7 bases, and 9 bases lay outside the gene matches. The CDR3 spans 16 residues. Germline V gene data show CDR1 as MDHEN and CDR2 as SYDVKM.

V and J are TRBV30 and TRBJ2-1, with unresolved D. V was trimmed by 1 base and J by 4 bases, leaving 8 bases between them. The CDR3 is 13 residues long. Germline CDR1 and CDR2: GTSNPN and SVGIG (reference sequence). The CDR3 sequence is CAWSASGYNEQFF. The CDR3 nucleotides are TGTGCCTGGAGTGCTAGTGGATACAATGAGCAGTTCTTC.

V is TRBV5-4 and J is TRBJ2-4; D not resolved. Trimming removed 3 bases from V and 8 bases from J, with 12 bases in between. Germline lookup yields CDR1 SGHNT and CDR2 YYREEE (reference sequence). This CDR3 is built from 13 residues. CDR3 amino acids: CASSSSYGDIQYF. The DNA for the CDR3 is TGTGCCAGCAGCTCGTCGTATGGGGACATTCAGTACTTC.

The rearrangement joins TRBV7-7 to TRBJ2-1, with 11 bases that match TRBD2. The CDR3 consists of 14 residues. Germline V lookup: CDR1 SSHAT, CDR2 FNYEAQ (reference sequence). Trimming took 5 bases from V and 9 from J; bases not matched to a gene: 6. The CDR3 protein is CASSPLAGGSEQFF. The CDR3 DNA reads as TGTGCCAGCAGCCCCCTAGCGGGGGGTAGTGAGCAGTTCTTC. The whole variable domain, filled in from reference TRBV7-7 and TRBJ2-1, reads GAGVSQSPRYKVTKRGQDVTLRCDPISSHATLYWYQQALGQGPEFLTYFNYEAQPDKSGLPSDRFSAERPEGSISTLTIQRTEQRDSAMYRCASSPLAGGSEQFFGPGTRLTVL.

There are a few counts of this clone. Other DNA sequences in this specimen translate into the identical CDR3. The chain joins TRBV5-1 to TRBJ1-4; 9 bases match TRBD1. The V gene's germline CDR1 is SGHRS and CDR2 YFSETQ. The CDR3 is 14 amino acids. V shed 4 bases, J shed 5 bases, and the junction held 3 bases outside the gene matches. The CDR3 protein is CASSLTGGNEKLFF. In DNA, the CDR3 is TGCGCCAGCAGCCTGACAGGGGGGAATGAAAAACTGTTTTTT.

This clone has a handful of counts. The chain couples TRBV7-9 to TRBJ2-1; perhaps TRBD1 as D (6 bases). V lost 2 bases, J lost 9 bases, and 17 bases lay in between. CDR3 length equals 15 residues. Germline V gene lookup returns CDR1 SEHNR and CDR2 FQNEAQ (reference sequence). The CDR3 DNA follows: TGTGCCAGCAGCTTACCGGGACACGGCTACGGTGAGCAGTTCTTC. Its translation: CASSLPGHGYGEQFF.

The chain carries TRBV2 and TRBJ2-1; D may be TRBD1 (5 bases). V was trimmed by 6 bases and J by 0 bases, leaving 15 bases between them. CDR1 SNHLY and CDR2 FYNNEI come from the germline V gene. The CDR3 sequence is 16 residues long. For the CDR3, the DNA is TGTGCCAGCAGCCCCATTGGACACGGCTCCTACAATGAGCAGTTCTTC. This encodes CASSPIGHGSYNEQFF.

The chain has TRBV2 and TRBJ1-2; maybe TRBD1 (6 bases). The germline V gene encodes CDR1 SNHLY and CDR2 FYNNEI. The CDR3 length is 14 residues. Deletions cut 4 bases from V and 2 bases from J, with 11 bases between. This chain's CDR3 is CASSASGVNYGYTF. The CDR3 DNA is TGTGCCAGCAGTGCTTCAGGGGTCAACTATGGCTACACCTTC.

This CDR3 is CASSSAALLDFATDTQYF. In DNA, the CDR3 is TGTGCCAGCAGCTCGGCGGCTCTACTAGATTTTGCTACAGATACGCAGTATTTT. The genes are TRBV7-9 and TRBJ2-3; tentatively, D is TRBD2 (5 bases). The CDR3 loop spans 18 amino acids. V was clipped by 4 bases and J by 3 bases, with 23 bases between them. Germline CDR1 SEHNR, CDR2 FQNEAQ (reference sequence). Full variable domain (missing parts from reference TRBV7-9 and TRBJ2-3): DTGVSQNPRHKITKRGQNVTFRCDPISEHNRLYWYRQTLGQGPEFLTYFQNEAQLEKSRLLSDRFSAERPKGSFSTLEIQRTEQGDSAMYLCASSSAALLDFATDTQYFGPGTRLTVL.

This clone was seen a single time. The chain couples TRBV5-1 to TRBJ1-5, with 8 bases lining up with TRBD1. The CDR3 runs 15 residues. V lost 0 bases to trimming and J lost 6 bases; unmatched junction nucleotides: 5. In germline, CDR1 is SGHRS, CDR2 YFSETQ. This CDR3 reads CASSLEGQGAQPQHF. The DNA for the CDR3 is TGCGCCAGCAGCTTGGAAGGGCAGGGGGCTCAGCCCCAGCATTTT.

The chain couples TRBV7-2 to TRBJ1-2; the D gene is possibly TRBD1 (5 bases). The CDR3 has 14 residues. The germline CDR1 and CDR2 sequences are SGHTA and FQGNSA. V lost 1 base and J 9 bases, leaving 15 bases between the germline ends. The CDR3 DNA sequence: TGTGCCAGCAGCTTAGGGTCCCAGGGCAGGAGCTACACCTTC. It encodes CASSLGSQGRSYTF.

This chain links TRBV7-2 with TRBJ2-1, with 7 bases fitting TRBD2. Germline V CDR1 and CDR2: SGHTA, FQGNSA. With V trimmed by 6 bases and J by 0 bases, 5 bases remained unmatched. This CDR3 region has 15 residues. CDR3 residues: CASRPSGRSYNEQFF. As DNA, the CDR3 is TGTGCCAGCAGACCTAGCGGTCGCTCCTACAATGAGCAGTTCTTC.

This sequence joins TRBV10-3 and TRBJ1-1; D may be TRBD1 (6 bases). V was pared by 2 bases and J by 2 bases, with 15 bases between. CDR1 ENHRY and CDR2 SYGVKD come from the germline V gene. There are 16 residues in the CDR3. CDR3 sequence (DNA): TGTGCCATCAGTGAGAGGGGGACCTCTTTAAACACTGAAGCTTTCTTT. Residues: CAISERGTSLNTEAFF.